These 21 T cell receptor beta chains were sequenced from one sample in a study of blood T cells in healthy people across ages. PCR was performed a second time for about 7 to 12 cycles using a sample-barcoded 5' primer and a J-beta primer mix. MiXCR, applied by TCRdb to the 5' RACE reads, yields one record per CDR3 protein. This table holds about 670,000 distinct CDR3 sequences, roughly half found once. Sequenced input: blood. The source is a woman of 80 years or more in good health.

This clonotype was seen a handful of times. The V and J genes are TRBV24-1 and TRBJ1-5; D is perhaps TRBD1 (5 bases). This CDR3 comprises 13 residues. Germline V lookup: CDR1 KGHDR, CDR2 SFDVKD. Trimming took 10 bases from V and 2 from J, leaving 11 bases between them. The CDR3 here is CATGEGGNQPQHF. For the CDR3, the DNA is TGTGCCACGGGGGAGGGTGGCAATCAGCCCCAGCATTTT.

This clonotype was counted between two and nine times. The V gene is TRBV29-1, the J gene TRBJ2-2, with unresolved D. V dropped 6 bases and J dropped 4 bases, with 15 bases sitting between them. Germline V CDR1 and CDR2: SQVTM, ANQGSEA. The length of the CDR3 is 14 residues. CDR3 loop: CSVQFREATGELFF. The CDR3 bases are TGCAGCGTCCAATTTAGGGAAGCCACCGGGGAGCTGTTTTTT.

This clonotype was seen ten or more times. The chain combines TRBV6-5 with TRBJ2-5, with a weak D call TRBD2 (5 bases). Germline V gene lookup returns CDR1 MNHEY and CDR2 SVGAGI. Trimming shortened V by 0 bases and J by 4 bases, and 12 bases separated the two germline ends. CDR3 length: 15 residues. DNA of the CDR3: TGTGCCAGCAGTTACTCGGGAGTTGAGTCAGAGACCCAGTACTTC. As protein: CASSYSGVESETQYF.

This clonotype has more than one count but fewer than ten. The CDR3: CACSYYGTGELFF. CDR3 sequence (DNA): TGTGCCTGTTCTTACTATGGCACCGGGGAGCTGTTTTTT. V is TRBV30 and J is TRBJ2-2, with no clear D. The length of the CDR3 is 13 residues. Germline assignment: CDR1 GTSNPN and CDR2 SVGIG (reference sequence). Trimming removed 6 bases at V and 4 bases at J, with 12 bases between.

This clonotype was picked up a small number of times. V and J are TRBV7-2 and TRBJ2-1; TRBD2 might be the D (5 bases). CDR1 is SGHTA and CDR2 is FQGNSA in the germline V gene. Trimming stripped 2 bases from V and 8 bases from J, with 13 bases between. The CDR3 totals 14 residues. The CDR3 bases are TGTGCCAGCAGCTTACGTAGGGAGCGAGATGAGCAGTTCTTC. Translated: CASSLRRERDEQFF.

This clonotype occurred many times. The V call is TRBV5-1, the J call TRBJ2-3, with D possibly matching TRBD1 (6 bases). Germline loops: CDR1 SGHRS, CDR2 YFSETQ. The CDR3 loop spans 16 amino acids. Trimming cost V 7 bases and J 2 bases, with 20 bases left between them. In DNA form, the CDR3 reads TGCGCCAGCGGCCCAAGGACAGCTCGATACACAGATACGCAGTATTTT. Translation gives CASGPRTARYTDTQYF.

V is TRBV20-1 and J is TRBJ1-3, with a tentative D call TRBD1 (5 bases). The length of the CDR3 is 15 residues. Germline lookup yields CDR1 DFQATT and CDR2 SNEGSKA (reference sequence). Trimming removed 3 bases from V and 0 bases from J, with 12 bases in between. In nucleotides, the CDR3 is TGCAGTGCTAGTGGACACGCAAGCTCTGGAAACACCATATATTTT. This sequence encodes CSASGHASSGNTIYF.

This clonotype appeared a single time. A much bigger clone sits one base away, suggesting this may be a read error. This sequence joins TRBV25-1 and TRBJ2-1; no firm D call. The germline V and J ends were trimmed by 2 bases and 10 bases, with 12 bases remaining between them. This CDR3 contains 13 residues. CDR1 and CDR2 (germline): MGHDK, SYGVNS. The CDR3 protein is CASSEQIGYEQFF. Written as DNA, the CDR3 is TGTGCCAGCAGTGAACAGATTGGGTACGAGCAGTTCTTC.

This clonotype was recorded many times. This sequence joins TRBV24-1 and TRBJ2-7; 7 positions agree with TRBD1. The V gene's germline CDR1 is KGHDR and CDR2 SFDVKD. With V trimmed by 5 bases and J by 3 bases, 6 bases remained unmatched. The CDR3 spans 14 residues. CDR3 loop: CATSAGTALYEQYF. The CDR3, as DNA: TGTGCCACCAGTGCCGGGACAGCTCTCTACGAGCAGTACTTC.

The chain joins TRBV5-1 to TRBJ1-3, with TRBD1 as a possible D gene (6 bases). V lost 3 bases and J 0 bases, leaving 13 bases between the germline ends. CDR1 is SGHRS and CDR2 is YFSETQ in the germline V gene. This CDR3 has 16 amino acids. The CDR3 protein is CASSSFGGISGNTIYF. The CDR3 region has the DNA TGCGCCAGCAGCTCCTTCGGGGGCATCTCTGGAAACACCATATATTTT.

On this clonotype: This clone may be a read error of a much larger clone one base away. The J gene is TRBJ1-6, the V gene TRBV9; 9 nucleotides match TRBD1. The CDR3 contains 21 residues. J lost 2 bases, V lost 4 bases, and 19 bases had no gene match. In germline, CDR1 is SGDLS, CDR2 YYNGEE. The CDR3, as DNA: TGTGCCAGCAGCCCCCGAATGTTTGGACAGGGGAGTGCCACCTATAATTCACCCCTCCACTTT. Protein: CASSPRMFGQGSATYNSPLHF.

This clonotype has just a few counts. This chain uses TRBV12-3 or TRBV12-4 with TRBJ2-6; the D gene could be TRBD1 or TRBD2 (6 bases each). V lost 2 bases and J 0 bases, leaving 17 bases between the germline ends. The CDR3 has 19 amino acids. The CDR3 reads CASSLYGGGGDSGANVLTF. The CDR3 nucleotides are TGTGCCAGCAGTTTATATGGTGGGGGCGGGGACTCTGGGGCCAACGTCCTGACTTTC.

This clonotype appeared many times. The V call is TRBV4-2, the J call TRBJ2-3; no reliable D call. The CDR3 extends over 16 amino acids. Trimming left V 4 bases short and J 3 bases short, with 17 bases between. CDR1 is LGHNA and CDR2 is YNFKEQ in the germline V gene. CDR3 region: CASSPTVLGRTDTQYF. DNA for the CDR3: TGTGCCAGCAGCCCCACGGTGCTTGGAAGGACAGATACGCAGTATTTT.

This clonotype was seen ten or more times. The chain is built from TRBV6-5 and TRBJ2-3, with 9 bases matching TRBD1. The J segment lost 3 bases and the V segment lost 4 bases, leaving 8 bases of the junction unmatched. Germline CDR1 is MNHEY and CDR2 is SVGAGI. CDR3 length equals 16 residues. CDR3 sequence: CASSSGTGIETDTQYF. DNA of the CDR3: TGTGCCAGCAGTTCCGGGACAGGGATTGAGACAGATACGCAGTATTTT.

This clonotype was picked up many times. V gene TRBV5-1 combines with J gene TRBJ2-1, with D perhaps TRBD2 (6 bases). The V end lost 2 bases, the J end lost 6 bases, and 15 bases lay between the germline ends. The CDR3 has 15 amino acids. In germline, CDR1 is SGHRS, CDR2 YFSETQ. The CDR3 DNA sequence: TGCGCCAGCAGCTTCTGGACGGTGGGGGGCAATGAGCAGTTCTTC. Its protein is CASSFWTVGGNEQFF.

This clonotype was observed once. The chain has TRBV20-1 and TRBJ2-2; 7 bases line up with TRBD1. CDR3 length: 14 residues. V trimming: 2 bases; J trimming: 7 bases; junction bases outside the gene matches: 7. CDR1 and CDR2 from the germline V gene are DFQATT and SNEGSKA (reference sequence). The CDR3 sequence: CSARKGQAGGELFF. The CDR3 DNA reads as TGCAGTGCTAGAAAAGGACAGGCCGGCGGGGAGCTGTTTTTT.

V gene TRBV12-3 or TRBV12-4 combines with J gene TRBJ1-1; D call uncertain. The CDR3 length is 11 residues. V lost 6 bases, J lost 5 bases, and 7 bases lay in between. This CDR3 is CASSWRTEAFF. Here the CDR3 DNA reads TGTGCCAGCAGCTGGAGGACTGAAGCTTTCTTT.

This clonotype was seen ten or more times. This sequence joins TRBV2 and TRBJ2-7, with TRBD2 as a possible D gene (6 bases). Germline CDR1 is SNHLY and CDR2 is FYNNEI. This CDR3 region has 13 residues. V dropped 3 bases and J dropped 10 bases, with 16 bases sitting between them. The CDR3 coding sequence is TGTGCCAGCAGTGAGAAGGAGGGGACCGCTCAGTACTTC. Protein sequence: CASSEKEGTAQYF.

This clonotype was seen a single time. V and J are TRBV20-1 and TRBJ1-1; D is unresolved. Germline V gives CDR1 DFQATT, CDR2 SNEGSKA (reference sequence). The V end was cut by 5 bases, the J end by 3 bases, with 19 bases between. The CDR3 contains 15 residues. DNA of the CDR3: TGCAGTGCTCACAAGCCACCCGTCGGTTACACTGAAGCTTTCTTT. Its protein product is CSAHKPPVGYTEAFF.

In its sample, this clonotype was seen a few times. This chain connects TRBV11-2 to TRBJ2-1; D may be TRBD2 (6 bases). Trimming removed 3 bases from V and 5 bases from J, with 14 bases in between. The CDR3 runs 15 residues. Germline lookup yields CDR1 SGHAT and CDR2 FQNNGV. CDR3 sequence reads: CASSFLKGRNNEQFF. CDR3 in DNA: TGTGCCAGCAGCTTTTTGAAAGGGAGGAACAATGAGCAGTTCTTC.

This chain connects TRBV12-3 or TRBV12-4 to TRBJ2-5; 11 bases are shared with TRBD2. The CDR3 sequence is 15 residues long. V shed 2 bases, J shed 5 bases, and the junction held 4 bases outside the gene matches. CDR3 nucleotide sequence: TGTGCCAGCAGTTTACTCAGACTAGCGGGGGAGACCCAGTACTTC. The encoded protein is CASSLLRLAGETQYF.